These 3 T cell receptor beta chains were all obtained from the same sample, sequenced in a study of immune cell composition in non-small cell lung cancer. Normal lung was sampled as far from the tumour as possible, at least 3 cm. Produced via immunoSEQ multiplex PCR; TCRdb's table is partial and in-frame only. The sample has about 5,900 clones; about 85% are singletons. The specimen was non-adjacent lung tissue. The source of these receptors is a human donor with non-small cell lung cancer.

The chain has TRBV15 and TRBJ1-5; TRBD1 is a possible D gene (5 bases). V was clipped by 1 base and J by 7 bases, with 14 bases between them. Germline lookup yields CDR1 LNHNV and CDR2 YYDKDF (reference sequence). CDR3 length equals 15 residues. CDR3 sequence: CATSRGLGEGQPQHF. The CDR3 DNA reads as TGTGCCACCAGCAGAGGTCTAGGGGAGGGACAGCCCCAGCATTTT.

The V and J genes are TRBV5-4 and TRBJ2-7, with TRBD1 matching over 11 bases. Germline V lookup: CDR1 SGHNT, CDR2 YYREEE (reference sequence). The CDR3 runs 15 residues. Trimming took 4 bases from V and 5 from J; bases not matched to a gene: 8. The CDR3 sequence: CASSIPGQGGNEQYF. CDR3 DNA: TGTGCCAGCAGCATACCGGGACAGGGGGGCAACGAGCAGTACTTC.

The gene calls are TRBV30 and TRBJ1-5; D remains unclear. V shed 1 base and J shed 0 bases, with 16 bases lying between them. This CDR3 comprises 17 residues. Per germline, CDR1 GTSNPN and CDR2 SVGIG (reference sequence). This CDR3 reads CAWSGARTRNSNQPQHF. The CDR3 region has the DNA TGTGCCTGGAGTGGTGCACGGACTAGAAATAGCAATCAGCCCCAGCATTTT. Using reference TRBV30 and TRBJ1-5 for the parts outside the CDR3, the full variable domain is SQTIHQWPATLVQPVGSPLSLECTVEGTSNPNLYWYRQAAGRGLQLLFYSVGIGQISSEVPQNLSASRPQDRQFILSSKKLLLSDSGFYLCAWSGARTRNSNQPQHFGDGTRLSIL.